The following is a T cell receptor (beta chain) sequence with its context. This clone was seen only once. No cognate antigen has been identified for it. There are no base qualities to consult, and no much larger clone falls within one base. From a lookup of the germline V gene, CDR1 and CDR2 are SQVTM and ANQGSEA. The CDR3 contains 13 residues, cysteine and phenylalanine counted. Of the read, only the CDR3 DNA is kept; its 39 bases are in frame from base 1. The junction carries 10 bases between V and J, which are trimmed by 5 bases and 0 bases respectively. These data come from a study of shared clonotypes between healthy human individuals (dated by TCRdb to the early 2020s). Study-wide context: The cohort included three men and a couple of women between 18 and 49 years of age. The study deeply sequenced blood TCR repertoires of five healthy adults to estimate repertoire size and the extent of clonotype sharing between individuals. Different laboratories and diverse techniques were used to prepare libraries and sequence TCR repertoires, to increase sequencing depth and limit assay-specific biases. Per donor, leukapheresis produced somewhere between about 0.8 and 9.5 billion PBMCs. On the study overall, not on this receptor specifically: Because the study included a small number of donors, the genetic and exposure-history diversity represented was limited. Pairwise subsampling led to the expectation that sequencing depth would affect the degree of clonotype sharing among donors. Only blood was sampled, and tissue TCR repertoires likely differ from those in blood.

The donors were healthy, HIV-negative adults with no recently reported acute infections or vaccinations. Every donor was a Caucasian adult living in Nashville, Tennessee, USA. For unsorted samples, about 90 million PBMCs were counted and genomic DNA was extracted with the QIAamp DNA Blood Mini kit. Blood was collected by leukapheresis, and PBMCs were isolated by Ficoll-Histopaque density gradient centrifugation and then cryopreserved in liquid nitrogen vapor phase. Using the deep immunoSEQ assay, TCR CDR3 regions were amplified from genomic DNA by multiplex PCR. Extracted genomic DNA from each cell subset was spread evenly across all wells of several immunoSEQ 96-well plates, with each plate serving as a replicate. For unsorted PBMC, about 300 ng of genomic DNA, equivalent to 25,000 to 35,000 T cell genomes, went into each replicate PCR. Ten immunoSEQ deep assay plates were used to sequence unsorted PBMC genomic DNA. Purified libraries were quantified with a Qubit 3.0 fluorometer, sized on a Bioanalyzer 2100, and re-quantified with the KAPA Library Quantification kit. Every immunoSEQ 96-well plate was sequenced on a dedicated single-read 150-cycle Illumina NextSeq 550 flow cell. The study's own analysis went as follows. Because the immunoSEQ output included only junctional sequences and no quality scores, the filtering could not be the same as the filtering used for full-length reads. To assign V/J genes and CDR3, sequences were annotated against IMGT germline references using PyIR, a Python wrapper for IgBLAST v1.9. Any read was removed if the V/J assignment was weak (E-value above 1e-6), the CDR3 was missing, or the read contained stop codons, out-of-frame junctions, or ambiguous translated residues. V3J clonotypes were defined as sequences sharing an identical inferred V gene, J gene, and CDR3 amino acid sequence. Percentage overlap between repertoires was computed as shared unique clonotypes divided by the size of the smaller repertoire. Repertoire richness was assessed with RTK rarefaction, the Chao1 estimator, and Recon v2.1 estimates of unobserved clonotypes. In TCRdb, the immuneACCESS table is reduced to in-frame sequences with V and J assigned. These tables do not hold every clone; where another copy was compared, an unresolved V gene accounts for under half, and the others remain unexplained. D and trimming come from the DNA, and the V and J calls and clone size come from that table. The sample table records hundreds of thousands of clones; around 80% of these occur just once. In total, the top ten clones hold 9.5% to 15% of the sample.

Sequencing was performed on PBMCs. The origin of this receptor is a woman aged 40 to 50 in good health. Some clones in this sample may be carry-over from other donors' samples. Recombination linked TRBV29-1 to TRBJ2-5, with an unclear D gene assignment. The DNA reads TGCAGCGTTATCCCCCGGGACCAAGAGACCCAGTACTTC. Protein translation: CSVIPRDQETQYF.